One and the same sample provided the 13 T cell receptor beta chains below, sequenced in a study of OX40 agonist ivuxolimab in advanced cancers. The method was immunoSEQ multiplex PCR; TCRdb's version includes in-frame clones alone and lacks a portion of them. Of around 69,000 clones detected, approximately 86% appear once; the ten largest clones hold 2.5% to 3.5%. The source material was CD4+ or CD8+ T cells sorted from blood, sampled in a trial of the OX40 agonist ivuxolimab. The receptor set was obtained from an adult with an advanced solid tumor such as melanoma, head and neck, liver or kidney cancer.

V gene TRBV11-3 combines with J gene TRBJ2-7; possibly TRBD2 for D (6 bases). This CDR3 region has 15 residues. The V gene's germline CDR1 is SGHNT and CDR2 YENEEA. V dropped 0 bases and J dropped 2 bases, with 11 bases sitting between them. This CDR3 is CASSLEPGLPYEQYF. CDR3 DNA sequence: TGTGCCAGCAGCTTAGAGCCGGGACTCCCCTACGAGCAGTACTTC.

The chain recombines TRBV5-8 with TRBJ1-1; unclear D gene. V shed 0 bases and J shed 6 bases, with 3 bases lying between them. This CDR3 contains 11 residues. The germline V gene encodes CDR1 SGHTS and CDR2 YDEGEE. This CDR3 reads CASSLGAEAFF. The CDR3 DNA follows: TGTGCCAGCAGCTTGGGGGCTGAAGCTTTCTTT.

The chain has TRBV6-5 and TRBJ2-2, with a possible D match to TRBD1 (5 bases). Germline CDR1 reads MNHEY; CDR2 reads SVGAGI. The V end lost 4 bases, the J end lost 7 bases, and 13 bases lay between the germline ends. CDR3 length: 14 amino acids. CDR3 in DNA: TGTGCCAGCAGTTCCGGCAGGGCAGGCGGGGAGCTGTTTTTT. Amino acids: CASSSGRAGGELFF.

Only one count was recorded for this clone. The CDR3 loop reads CASRSAGRGQPQHF. For the CDR3, the DNA is TGTGCCAGCAGGAGTGCGGGTAGGGGTCAGCCCCAGCATTTT. The chain uses TRBV27 and TRBJ1-5; tentatively, D is TRBD1 (5 bases). Trimming stripped 6 bases from V and 6 bases from J, with 15 bases between. The CDR3 is 14 residues long. CDR1 MNHEY and CDR2 SMNVEV come from the germline V gene (reference sequence).

This sequence joins TRBV5-1 and TRBJ1-1; perhaps TRBD1 as D (5 bases). V was trimmed by 0 bases and J by 7 bases, leaving 19 bases between them. This CDR3 region has 16 residues. Germline CDR1 and CDR2: SGHRS and YFSETQ. The CDR3 DNA is TGCGCCAGCAGCTTGGGGGGGACGGTTCGGAGGGTTGAAGCTTTCTTT. Its translation is CASSLGGTVRRVEAFF.

V is TRBV5-1 and J is TRBJ2-7; TRBD1 aligns across 7 bases. The CDR3 sequence is 13 residues long. Per germline, CDR1 SGHRS and CDR2 YFSETQ. V dropped 4 bases and J dropped 6; count of bases not matched to a gene: 7. In DNA, the CDR3 is TGCGCCAGCAGCCTCGGGACAGAAGGCGAGCAGTACTTC. Amino acid sequence: CASSLGTEGEQYF. Using reference TRBV5-1 and TRBJ2-7 for the parts outside the CDR3, the full variable domain is KAGVTQTPRYLIKTRGQQVTLSCSPISGHRSVSWYQQTPGQGLQFLFEYFSETQRNKGNFPGRFSGRQFSNSRSEMNVSTLELGDSALYLCASSLGTEGEQYFGPGTRLTVT.

The chain couples TRBV30 to TRBJ1-5; D might be TRBD1 (5 bases). Trimming removed 1 base at V and 3 bases at J, with 7 bases between. Germline V CDR1 and CDR2: GTSNPN, SVGIG (reference sequence). This CDR3 region has 13 residues. As DNA, the CDR3 is TGTGCCTGGAGTGCGACAGACAATCAGCCCCAGCATTTT. This sequence encodes CAWSATDNQPQHF.

This sequence joins TRBV19 and TRBJ1-5; D ambiguous. This CDR3 is built from 15 residues. V dropped 0 bases and J dropped 7 bases, with 13 bases sitting between them. Germline loops: CDR1 LNHDA, CDR2 SQIVND (reference sequence). The CDR3, as DNA: TGTGCCAGTAGTATAGATCCCCACAGTGGGCAGCCCCAGCATTTT. It yields the protein CASSIDPHSGQPQHF.

The chain carries TRBV28 and TRBJ1-1; 7 nucleotides line up with TRBD1. J was trimmed by 4 bases and V by 4 bases; bases with no gene match: 6. This CDR3 has 14 amino acids. Per germline, CDR1 MDHEN and CDR2 SYDVKM. This CDR3 is CASSSPPGGTEAFF. The CDR3 nucleotides read TGTGCCAGCAGTTCCCCCCCAGGGGGCACTGAAGCTTTCTTT. Using reference TRBV28 and TRBJ1-1 for the parts outside the CDR3, the full variable domain is DVKVTQSSRYLVKRTGEKVFLECVQDMDHENMFWYRQDPGLGLRLIYFSYDVKMKEKGDIPEGYSVSREKKERFSLILESASTNQTSMYLCASSSPPGGTEAFFGQGTRLTVV.

Notes on this clone: The same CDR3 can be traced to other DNA sequences in this sample. The V and J genes are TRBV5-6 and TRBJ1-3; possibly TRBD1 for D (5 bases). CDR1 and CDR2 (germline): SGHDT, YYEEEE. CDR3 size: 19 residues. Trimming cost V 5 bases and J 0 bases, with 24 bases left between them. For the CDR3, the DNA is TGTGCCAGCAGTTCCCTTGACAGCTACCGCGGGGGCTCTGGAAACACCATATATTTT. Amino acids: CASSSLDSYRGGSGNTIYF.

This clone is a singleton in its sample. The chain recombines TRBV18 with TRBJ1-2; D unresolved. The CDR3 sequence is 16 residues long. Between the trimmed V and J ends, which lost 0 bases and 4 bases, there was a span of 15 bases. Germline CDR1 is KGHSH and CDR2 is LQKENI. The CDR3 DNA sequence: TGTGCCAGCTCACCACCGGGGAGGGCGAAGGCCTATGGCTACACCTTC. Its translation is CASSPPGRAKAYGYTF.

CDR3 DNA sequence: TGTGCCAGCAGCGTAGGACCTCGGGGCACTTACACCGGGGAGCTGTTTTTT. The encoded protein is CASSVGPRGTYTGELFF. The chain couples TRBV9 to TRBJ2-2; possibly TRBD1 or TRBD2 for D (5 bases each). Germline-derived CDR1 and CDR2 are SGDLS and YYNGEE. The CDR3 covers 17 residues. The V gene lost 0 bases and the J gene lost 3 bases, with 15 bases spanning the gap.

J is TRBJ1-3 and V is TRBV10-3; maybe TRBD1 (5 bases). CDR1 and CDR2 from the germline V gene are ENHRY and SYGVKD. Deletions cut 3 bases from V and 0 bases from J, with 9 bases between. The CDR3 spans 15 residues. The CDR3 coding sequence is TGTGCCATCAGTGACAGGGACCTCTCTGGAAACACCATATATTTT. It is translated as CAISDRDLSGNTIYF.